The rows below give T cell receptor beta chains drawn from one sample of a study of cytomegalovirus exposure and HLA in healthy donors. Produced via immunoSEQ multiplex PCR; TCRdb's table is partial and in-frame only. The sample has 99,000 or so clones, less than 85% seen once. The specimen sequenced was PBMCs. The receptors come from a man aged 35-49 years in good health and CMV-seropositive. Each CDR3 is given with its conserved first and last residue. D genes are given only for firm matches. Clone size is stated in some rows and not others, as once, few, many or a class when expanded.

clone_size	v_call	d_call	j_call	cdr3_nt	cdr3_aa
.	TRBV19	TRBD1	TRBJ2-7	TGTGCCAGTAGTATAGGGACAGGGTACGACGAGCAGTACTTC	CASSIGTGYDEQYF
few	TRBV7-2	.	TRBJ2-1	TGTGCCAGCAGCCCGAGAGGGCGTGGTGAGCAGTTCTTC	CASSPRGRGEQFF
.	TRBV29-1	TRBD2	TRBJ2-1	TGCAGCGTTGGAGTGACTAGCGGGAGTAATGAGCAGTTCTTC	CSVGVTSGSNEQFF
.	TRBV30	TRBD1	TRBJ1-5	TGTGCCTGGACCCGGACAGGCCACAATCAGCCCCAGCATTTT	CAWTRTGHNQPQHF
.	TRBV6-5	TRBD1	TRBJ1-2	TGTGCCAGCAGTTACGGGACAGTTAACTATGGCTACACCTTC	CASSYGTVNYGYTF
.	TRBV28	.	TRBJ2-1	TGTGCCAGCAGTTTAGTCTTTCCTCAGGAGCAGTTCTTC	CASSLVFPQEQFF
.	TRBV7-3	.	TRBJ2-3	TGTGCCAGCAGCCAGGGGGGTAGGGGCACAGATACGCAGTATTTT	CASSQGGRGTDTQYF
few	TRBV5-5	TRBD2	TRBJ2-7	TGTGCCAGCAGCCCGGATAGGGGGACTAGCGGGTCCTACGAGCAGTACTTC	CASSPDRGTSGSYEQYF
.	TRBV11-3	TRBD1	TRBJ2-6	TGTGCCAGCCTGACAGGGGGCGCTGGGGCCAACGTCCTGACTTTC	CASLTGGAGANVLTF
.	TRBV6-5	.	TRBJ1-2	TGTGCCAGCAGTTACTCCCAGGGGTTCTGGGACTATGGCTACACCTTC	CASSYSQGFWDYGYTF
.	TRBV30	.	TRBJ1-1	TGTGCTAGGAGTCGACAGCGAAACACTGAAGCTTTCTTT	CARSRQRNTEAFF
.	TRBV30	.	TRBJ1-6	TGTGCCTGGAGTCCGGGGGGGCAATCACCCCTCCACTTT	CAWSPGGQSPLHF
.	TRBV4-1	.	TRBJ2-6	TGCGCCAGCAGCCAAGTAGGCGGGGCCGGGTCTGGGGCCAACGTCCTGACTTTC	CASSQVGGAGSGANVLTF
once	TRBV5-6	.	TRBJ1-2	TGTGCCAGCAGCCCCCAGCGGTACTATGGCTACACCTTC	CASSPQRYYGYTF
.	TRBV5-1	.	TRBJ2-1	TGCGCCAGTACCACCGCGGGGGCTGTTGAGCAGTTCTTC	CASTTAGAVEQFF
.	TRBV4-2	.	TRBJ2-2	TGTGCCAGCAGCCAAGACTCCCGTTCCGGGACTGGCGGCGGGGAGCTGTTTTTT	CASSQDSRSGTGGGELFF
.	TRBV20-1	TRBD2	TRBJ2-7	TGCAGTGCTAGGGGGGGGTGGGAGCAGTACTTC	CSARGGWEQYF
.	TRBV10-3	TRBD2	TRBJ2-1	TGTGCCGTTAGCGGGGGGCAGTACAATGAGCAGTTCTTC	CAVSGGQYNEQFF
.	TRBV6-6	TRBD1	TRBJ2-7	TGTGCCAGCACCAACCGGGACAGGGGATCTTACGAGCAGTACTTC	CASTNRDRGSYEQYF
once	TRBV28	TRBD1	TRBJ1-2	TGTGCCAGCAGTTCCCCCCAAGGGACAGGGCTCTATGGCTACACCTTC	CASSSPQGTGLYGYTF
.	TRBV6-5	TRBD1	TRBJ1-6	TGTGCCAGCAGAGGGACAGGGTATAATTCACCCCTCCACTTT	CASRGTGYNSPLHF
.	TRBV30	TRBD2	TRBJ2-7	TGTGCCTGGACCCGGGGGAGGGCTTACGAGCAGTACTTC	CAWTRGRAYEQYF
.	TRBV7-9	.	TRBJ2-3	TGTGCCAGCAGCTTATTAGGGGGGGCCGTAGATACGCAGTATTTT	CASSLLGGAVDTQYF
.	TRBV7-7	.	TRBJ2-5	TGTGCTAGCAGCCCAGGGCGGAGAGAGACCCAGTACTTC	CASSPGRRETQYF
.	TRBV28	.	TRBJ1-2	TGTGCAAGTAGCGGGGACGTGTGGGGCTACACCTTC	CASSGDVWGYTF
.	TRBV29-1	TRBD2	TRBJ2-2	TGCAGCGTTGTGCTAGCGGGAGCCACCGGGGAGCTGTTTTTT	CSVVLAGATGELFF
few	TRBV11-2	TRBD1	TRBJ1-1	TGTGCCAGCAGCTCTGGACAGGGGAATACTGAAGCTTTCTTT	CASSSGQGNTEAFF
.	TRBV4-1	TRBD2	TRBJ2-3	TGCGCCAGCAGCCAGATTGGGACTAGCGGCACAGATACGCAGTATTTT	CASSQIGTSGTDTQYF
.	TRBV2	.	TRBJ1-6	TGTGCCAGCAGTGGGCAGGGCGGTTCACCCCTCCACTTT	CASSGQGGSPLHF
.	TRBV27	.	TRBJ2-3	TGTGCCAGCAGTCCCCTGACTGCGAACGGGGCAGATACGCAGTATTTT	CASSPLTANGADTQYF
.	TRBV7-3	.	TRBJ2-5	TGTGCCAGCGGCCGACAGGGAGGAGAGCAGTACTTC	CASGRQGGEQYF
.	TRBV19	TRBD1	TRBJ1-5	TGTGCCAGTAGTCGGGAATTTGGACAGGTTAGCAATCAGCCCCAGCATTTT	CASSREFGQVSNQPQHF
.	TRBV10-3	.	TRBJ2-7	TGTGCCATCAGTGACACTTCCAGAAGCGACGAGCAGTACTTC	CAISDTSRSDEQYF
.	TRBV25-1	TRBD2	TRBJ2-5	TGTGCCAGCACCCCCTGGGCGGGGGAAGAGACCCAGTACTTC	CASTPWAGEETQYF
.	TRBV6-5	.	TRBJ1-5	TGTGCCAGCAGTTACGACAGGACGAATCAGCCCCAGCATTTT	CASSYDRTNQPQHF
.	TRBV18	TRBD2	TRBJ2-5	TGTGCCAGCGCCCTGAGGAGCGGGGGGACAGAGACCCAGTACTTC	CASALRSGGTETQYF
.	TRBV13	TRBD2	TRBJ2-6	TGTGCCAGCGGGGGGAGCGGGAGGTCTGGGGCCAACGGCCTGACTTTC	CASGGSGRSGANGLTF
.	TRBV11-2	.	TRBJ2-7	TGTGCCAGCAGCTTAGGGCAATCCCACGAGCAGTACTTC	CASSLGQSHEQYF